The 21 T cell receptor beta chains given below trace back to one sample, sequenced in a study of long-term antiretroviral therapy in people with HIV. Sequencing used immunoSEQ v3.0 at survey level. Assay: immunoSEQ multiplex PCR; the TCRdb copy retains only in-frame clones and omits some. The sample carries 20,000 or so clones, around four fifths recorded once. The sample consisted of unsorted PBMCs, taken 1.9 years after starting antiretroviral therapy. The receptors come from a woman between 45 and 60 years old with HIV.

The count of this clone is one. V gene TRBV15 combines with J gene TRBJ2-5; the match to TRBD2 covers 8 bases. CDR3 length equals 14 residues. Germline V gene data show CDR1 as LNHNV and CDR2 as YYDKDF (reference sequence). The V gene end was trimmed by 5 bases and the J gene end by 5 bases; junction bases not matched to a gene: 7. The CDR3 DNA follows: TGTGCCACCAGCTCAGGACTAGCACCGGAGACCCAGTACTTC. It encodes CATSSGLAPETQYF.

The chain has TRBV11-2 and TRBJ1-2; D is undetermined. The germline V and J ends were trimmed by 4 bases and 4 bases, with 10 bases remaining between them. Looked up from germline, CDR1 is SGHAT and CDR2 is FQNNGV. CDR3 length equals 13 residues. The CDR3 DNA reads TGTGCCAGCAGCTCCTACCAGAGCTATGGCTACACCTTC. Translated, it gives CASSSYQSYGYTF.

This clone was detected once. The chain employs TRBV12-5 and TRBJ2-5; 9 bases map to TRBD2. With V trimmed by 7 bases and J by 2 bases, 11 bases remained unmatched. CDR3 length: 16 residues. The germline CDR1 and CDR2 sequences are LGHNT and FRNRAP. Written as DNA, the CDR3 is TGTGCTAGTGCCCGGGGGAGCGGGGGGCCGCAAGAGACCCAGTACTTC. Amino acid sequence: CASARGSGGPQETQYF.

The V gene is TRBV30, the J gene TRBJ2-7; D is undetermined. Trimming removed 5 bases at V and 7 bases at J, with 12 bases between. Germline V gene lookup returns CDR1 GTSNPN and CDR2 SVGIG (reference sequence). The CDR3 loop spans 11 amino acids. This chain's CDR3 is CAWVKPEEQYF. The DNA for the CDR3 is TGTGCCTGGGTCAAGCCAGAGGAGCAGTACTTC.

The V gene is TRBV28, the J gene TRBJ2-3; D gene unclear. V lost 3 bases, J lost 2 bases, and 9 bases lay in between. Germline V CDR1 and CDR2: MDHEN, SYDVKM. The CDR3 runs to 14 residues. CDR3 in amino acids: CASSFDTHTDTQYF. CDR3 bases: TGTGCCAGCAGTTTTGACACACACACAGATACGCAGTATTTT.

The chain employs TRBV7-9 and TRBJ2-1, with 7 bases that match TRBD2. The CDR3 has 15 amino acids. With 7 bases clipped from V and 6 bases from J, the junction kept 12 bases outside the gene matches. Germline CDR1 reads SEHNR; CDR2 reads FQNEAQ (reference sequence). The DNA for the CDR3 is TGTGCCAGCACCCTAGGATCGACTAGCATCAATGAGCAGTTCTTC. Protein: CASTLGSTSINEQFF. The whole variable domain, remainder taken from reference TRBV7-9 and TRBJ2-1, is DTGVSQNPRHKITKRGQNVTFRCDPISEHNRLYWYRQTLGQGPEFLTYFQNEAQLEKSRLLSDRFSAERPKGSFSTLEIQRTEQGDSAMYLCASTLGSTSINEQFFGPGTRLTVL.

V is TRBV11-2 and J is TRBJ1-2; 7 bases fit TRBD1. CDR3 size: 14 residues. V shed 5 bases and J 2 bases; nucleotides not matched to a gene: 5. The V gene's germline CDR1 is SGHAT and CDR2 FQNNGV. The CDR3 loop is CASSLTQGNYGYTF. CDR3 coding DNA: TGTGCCAGCAGCCTAACACAGGGGAACTATGGCTACACCTTC.

The chain uses TRBV5-1 and TRBJ2-2; 7 bases line up with TRBD1. Trimming at V came to 2 bases and at J to 5 bases, leaving 6 bases not matched to a gene. CDR1 and CDR2 (germline): SGHRS, YFSETQ. CDR3 length: 15 amino acids. The CDR3 region is CASSFLGGETGELFF. In DNA, the CDR3 is TGCGCCAGCAGCTTTCTAGGGGGCGAAACCGGGGAGCTGTTTTTT.

This rearrangement joins TRBV6-5 to TRBJ1-2, with D uncertain. This CDR3 is 12 amino acids long. V lost 4 bases to trimming and J lost 5 bases, with 8 bases between them. Germline values: CDR1 MNHEY, CDR2 SVGAGI. CDR3 protein: CASSSDSYGYTF. The CDR3, as DNA: TGTGCCAGCAGTTCCGATTCTTATGGCTACACCTTC.

This clone showed up just a few times. The chain joins TRBV7-9 to TRBJ1-2; no clear D gene. V shed 1 base and J shed 10 bases, with 13 bases lying between them. The CDR3 is 13 amino acids. Germline values: CDR1 SEHNR, CDR2 FQNEAQ (reference sequence). For the CDR3, the DNA is TGTGCCAGCAGCTTAGGCTCTCGCGAAGACTACACCTTC. This encodes CASSLGSREDYTF.

The V call is TRBV5-6, the J call TRBJ2-1, with 7 positions matching TRBD2. V was clipped by 2 bases and J by 2 bases; unmatched bases: 4. CDR1 and CDR2 from the germline V gene are SGHDT and YYEEEE. The CDR3 sequence is 15 residues long. The CDR3 bases are TGTGCCAGCAGCTTTTCTAGCGGTACCTACAATGAGCAGTTCTTC. As protein: CASSFSSGTYNEQFF.

V gene TRBV5-4 combines with J gene TRBJ2-1; 8 bases fit TRBD2. The CDR3 loop spans 15 amino acids. V dropped 4 bases and J dropped 8; count of bases not matched to a gene: 11. Per germline, CDR1 SGHNT and CDR2 YYREEE (reference sequence). The CDR3 reads CASSRSGTIFYEQFF. DNA for the CDR3: TGTGCCAGCAGCCGTAGCGGGACAATATTTTATGAGCAGTTCTTC.

The chain recombines TRBV18 with TRBJ2-1; D is unclear. The V gene's germline CDR1 is KGHSH and CDR2 LQKENI. The germline V and J ends were trimmed by 5 bases and 5 bases, with 10 bases remaining between them. The CDR3 extends over 13 amino acids. CDR3 DNA: TGTGCCAGCTCAGCACTGACAAACAATGAGCAGTTCTTC. Amino acid sequence: CASSALTNNEQFF.

Only a few counts were recorded for this clone. The CDR3 sequence is CASSLASNSPLHF. The DNA for the CDR3 is TGTGCCAGCAGCTTAGCAAGTAATTCACCCCTCCACTTT. V and J are TRBV7-9 and TRBJ1-6; D uncertain. The CDR3 loop spans 13 amino acids. V lost 0 bases, J lost 6 bases, and 3 bases lay in between. Germline V gene lookup returns CDR1 SEHNR and CDR2 FQNEAQ (reference sequence).

V gene TRBV7-3 combines with J gene TRBJ1-1; D unclear. This CDR3 has 14 amino acids. V lost 6 bases, J lost 5 bases, and 16 bases lay in between. From germline, CDR1 is SGHTA and CDR2 FQGTGA. Here the CDR3 DNA reads TGTGCCAGCAGGTCCCCCGGTAGGATGACTGAAGCTTTCTTT. It specifies CASRSPGRMTEAFF.

This clone was recorded only once. The DNA of the CDR3 is TGTGCCAGCAGCTTAGAAGGGCAGGGGGCCTACGAGCAGTACTTC. Encoded protein: CASSLEGQGAYEQYF. This chain uses TRBV13 with TRBJ2-7; 7 bases match TRBD1. The V and J ends lost 1 base and 2 bases, in that order; junction bases with no gene match: 5. CDR1 and CDR2 (germline): PRHDT, FYEKMQ (reference sequence). This CDR3 region has 15 residues.

This clone has a handful of counts. The chain combines TRBV28 with TRBJ1-6; D unresolved. Germline lookup yields CDR1 MDHEN and CDR2 SYDVKM. The CDR3 runs 13 residues. V was shortened by 4 bases and J by 14 bases, with 15 bases between the two germline ends. This CDR3 is CASSWGSFRSLHF. CDR3 sequence (DNA): TGTGCCAGCAGTTGGGGTTCCTTTCGTTCCCTCCACTTT.

The V call is TRBV5-5, the J call TRBJ1-2, with TRBD1 identical over 8 bases. This CDR3 comprises 15 residues. With 0 bases clipped from V and 6 bases from J, the junction kept 7 bases outside the gene matches. Germline V gene sequence: CDR1 SGHKS, CDR2 YYEKEE (reference sequence). The CDR3 nucleotides read TGTGCCAGCAGCTTGGGTGGACAGGGAGGCAATGGCTACACCTTC. Amino acid sequence: CASSLGGQGGNGYTF.

This chain connects TRBV6-5 to TRBJ2-5; 12 bases are a match to TRBD2. V shed 7 bases, J shed 5 bases, and the junction held 2 bases outside the gene matches. Germline V gene data show CDR1 as MNHEY and CDR2 as SVGAGI. CDR3 length equals 13 residues. The DNA for the CDR3 is TGTGCCAGCAAAACTAGCGGGAGGGAGACCCAGTACTTC. This encodes CASKTSGRETQYF.

This chain uses TRBV7-2 with TRBJ2-3; 13 bases fit TRBD2. CDR1 is SGHTA, CDR2 FQGNSA, per germline. The CDR3 runs 14 residues. V lost 6 bases, J lost 3 bases, and 0 bases stayed unmatched. CDR3 amino acids: CASRLAGGTDTQYF. The CDR3 DNA sequence: TGTGCCAGCAGACTAGCGGGGGGGACAGATACGCAGTATTTT.

CDR3: CASSPGGRQPQHF. Here the CDR3 DNA reads TGTGCCAGCAGCCCAGGGGGCCGGCAGCCCCAGCATTTT. The chain joins TRBV7-9 to TRBJ1-5, with 8 positions matching TRBD1. The CDR3 has 13 amino acids. Germline V gene sequence: CDR1 SEHNR, CDR2 FQNEAQ (reference sequence). V gave up 5 bases and J gave up 7 bases; unmatched junction bases: 4. Using reference TRBV7-9 and TRBJ1-5 for the parts outside the CDR3, the full variable domain is DTGVSQNPRHKITKRGQNVTFRCDPISEHNRLYWYRQTLGQGPEFLTYFQNEAQLEKSRLLSDRFSAERPKGSFSTLEIQRTEQGDSAMYLCASSPGGRQPQHFGDGTRLSIL.